These 10 T cell receptor beta chains were sequenced from one sample in a study of T cells after yellow fever vaccination. TCRdb re-analysed the 5' RACE reads in MiXCR, keeping a single row per CDR3 protein. The table lists 300,000 to 350,000 distinct CDR3 sequences, about 7.8% of them singletons, with 17% in the top ten. This specimen consisted of PBMCs, obtained more than 35 days after the first yellow fever vaccination. The receptor source for this set is a young man who received the YFV17D yellow fever vaccine.

J is TRBJ1-2 and V is TRBV7-2, with 9 bases fitting TRBD1. The germline CDR1 and CDR2 sequences are SGHTA and FQGNSA. The CDR3 sequence is 17 residues long. The J segment lost 4 bases and the V segment lost 6 bases, leaving 15 bases of the junction unmatched. CDR3 in DNA: TGTGCCAGCAGACCCGGGACAGGGTTGTTGGTCTTCTATGGCTACACCTTC. As protein: CASRPGTGLLVFYGYTF. Looking up the rest from reference TRBV7-2 and TRBJ1-2 gives the full variable domain: GAGVSQSPSNKVTEKGKDVELRCDPISGHTALYWYRQSLGQGLEFLIYFQGNSAPDKSGLPSDRFSAERTGGSVSTLTIQRTQQEDSAVYLCASRPGTGLLVFYGYTFGSGTRLTVV.

This chain links TRBV20-1 with TRBJ2-5; D possibly corresponds to TRBD1 (5 bases). This CDR3 is built from 13 residues. Germline V gene lookup returns CDR1 DFQATT and CDR2 SNEGSKA (reference sequence). The germline V and J ends were trimmed by 3 bases and 2 bases, with 10 bases remaining between them. CDR3 loop: CSASLRQQETQYF. CDR3 in DNA: TGCAGTGCTAGCCTTAGACAGCAAGAGACCCAGTACTTC.

This chain uses TRBV20-1 with TRBJ1-5, with D unresolved. This CDR3 spans 14 amino acids. Deletions cut 1 base from V and 1 base from J, with 8 bases between. The germline V gene has CDR1 DFQATT and CDR2 SNEGSKA (reference sequence). CDR3 coding DNA: TGCAGTGCTAGAGTAAGTGGGAGCAATCAGCCCCAGCATTTT. This translates into CSARVSGSNQPQHF.

This clonotype was seen more than once but under ten times. The CDR3 coding sequence is TGTGCCAGCAGTGAAGAAACTAGCGGGGACTGGGGAGATACGCAGTATTTT. Protein sequence: CASSEETSGDWGDTQYF. The chain links TRBV2 to TRBJ2-3, with 10 bases aligning to TRBD2. The CDR3 length is 17 residues. The J segment lost 5 bases and the V segment lost 1 base, leaving 9 bases of the junction unmatched. Germline V gene data show CDR1 as SNHLY and CDR2 as FYNNEI.

This clonotype has a handful of counts. The V and J genes are TRBV13 and TRBJ2-1; 8 bases map to TRBD1. The CDR3 runs to 15 residues. Germline V lookup: CDR1 PRHDT, CDR2 FYEKMQ (reference sequence). V lost 4 bases, J lost 6 bases, and 8 bases stayed unmatched. DNA of the CDR3: TGTGCCAGCAGCTCTCAGGGGGCGCGGGGCAATGAGCAGTTCTTC. Amino acids: CASSSQGARGNEQFF.

The chain carries TRBV5-4 and TRBJ1-2; no clear D gene. With 0 bases removed from V and 0 bases from J, the gap between germline ends came to 12 bases. Germline V gene sequence: CDR1 SGHNT, CDR2 YYREEE (reference sequence). The length of the CDR3 is 16 residues. The CDR3 reads CASSLVLSRTNYGYTF. Here the CDR3 DNA reads TGTGCCAGCAGCTTGGTTTTATCCCGAACTAACTATGGCTACACCTTC.

Regarding this clonotype: A much larger clone sits a single nucleotide away, making a read error possible. The chain is built from TRBV9 and TRBJ2-2; D possibly corresponds to TRBD2 (5 bases). Germline V gene lookup returns CDR1 SGDLS and CDR2 YYNGEE. This CDR3 has 12 residues. The CDR3 reads CASSVLSGEPFF. Here the CDR3 DNA reads TGTGCCAGCAGCGTGCTGTCTGGGGAGCCGTTTTTT.

The V gene is TRBV12-3 or TRBV12-4, the J gene TRBJ1-5; D gene uncertain. Trimming removed 3 bases from V and 0 bases from J, with 15 bases in between. The CDR3 runs to 17 residues. CDR3 in DNA: TGTGCCAGCAGTTTCGTCGCGGGCAGAAATAGCAATCAGCCCCAGCATTTT. It yields the protein CASSFVAGRNSNQPQHF.

The chain uses TRBV5-5 and TRBJ2-1; 7 bases are a match to TRBD1. CDR1 is SGHKS and CDR2 is YYEKEE in the germline V gene (reference sequence). Trimming at V came to 4 bases and at J to 0 bases, leaving 7 bases not matched to a gene. The CDR3 is 16 residues long. Here the CDR3 reads CASSLGQDNSYNEQFF. DNA of the CDR3: TGTGCCAGCAGCCTTGGACAGGATAACTCCTACAATGAGCAGTTCTTC.

This clonotype was found a few times. The chain employs TRBV30 and TRBJ2-3; no definite D call. The CDR3 is 12 amino acids. Trimming removed 4 bases at V and 2 bases at J, with 7 bases between. Germline V lookup: CDR1 GTSNPN, CDR2 SVGIG (reference sequence). CDR3 residues: CAWKRSTDTQYF. The CDR3 DNA reads as TGTGCCTGGAAAAGGTCCACAGATACGCAGTATTTT. The entire variable domain, with the rest obtained from reference TRBV30 and TRBJ2-3, is as follows: SQTIHQWPATLVQPVGSPLSLECTVEGTSNPNLYWYRQAAGRGLQLLFYSVGIGQISSEVPQNLSASRPQDRQFILSSKKLLLSDSGFYLCAWKRSTDTQYFGPGTRLTVL.